This is a list of T cell receptor beta chains from one sample in a study of blood T cell repertoires in COVID-19. TCRdb keeps only in-frame clones here, not all; method: immunoSEQ multiplex PCR. Of approximately 200,000 clones listed, around 79% are singletons. The sample consisted of peripheral blood. These receptors all come from a man in his fifties or sixties with active or convalescent COVID-19. CDR3s include the opening cysteine and the closing phenylalanine or tryptophan. D genes are given only for firm matches. A clone size is listed for some rows: how often the clone was seen (once, few, many), or a class if it is expanded.

>-|-|14|TRBV5-5|TRBJ1-5
TGTGCCAGCAGCTTTAAGACAGAAAATCAGCCCCAGCATTTT
CASSFKTENQPQHF
>few|-|15|TRBV18|TRBJ1-2
TGTGCCAGCTCACCGGGGCAGGGAAATTCCTATGGCTACACCTTC
CASSPGQGNSYGYTF
>-|TRBD1|16|TRBV5-6|TRBJ1-6
TGTGCCAGCAGCAACCGACAGGGCCCTTATAATTCACCCCTCCACTTT
CASSNRQGPYNSPLHF
>-|TRBD1|11|TRBV2|TRBJ1-1
TGTGCCAGCAGTCGGGACAGGAAGGCTTTCTTT
CASSRDRKAFF
>once|-|13|TRBV19|TRBJ2-5
TGTGCCAGTAGTAGCGGGCGAAGGGAGACCCAGTACTTC
CASSSGRRETQYF
>once|-|14|TRBV11-3|TRBJ1-5
TGTGCCAGCAGCTGCGCAGGTCGAAATCAGCCCCAGCATTTT
CASSCAGRNQPQHF
>few|TRBD2|18|TRBV5-6|TRBJ2-3
TGTGCCAGCAGCTCCCCCCGGGGCGGGAGCCCCTTAAGCGATACGCAGTATTTT
CASSSPRGGSPLSDTQYF
>-|TRBD2|18|TRBV7-9|TRBJ2-1
TGTGCCAGCAGCTTAGAGTCTAGCGGGAAGAGCTCCTACAATGAGCAGTTCTTC
CASSLESSGKSSYNEQFF
>-|-|16|TRBV4-2|TRBJ2-1
TGTGCCAGCAGCCAGGGGACTGTTAGCTCCTACAATGAGCAGTTCTTC
CASSQGTVSSYNEQFF
>-|TRBD2|18|TRBV19|TRBJ2-3
TGTGCCAGTAGATCGCCCGCGGGACGCCGGGGGGGCACAGATACGCAGTATTTT
CASRSPAGRRGGTDTQYF
>-|-|12|TRBV24-1|TRBJ2-3
TGTGCCACCAGTGATTTTGTCTATACGCAGTATTTT
CATSDFVYTQYF
>-|TRBD2|16|TRBV11-1|TRBJ2-3
TGTGCCAGCAGCTTAAACGGCGGGAGGGATAAAGATACGCAGTATTTT
CASSLNGGRDKDTQYF
>-|TRBD1|14|TRBV28|TRBJ2-7
TGTGCCAGCAGGGAGACAGGGATGGGAAGCGAGCAGTACTTC
CASRETGMGSEQYF
>-|-|12|TRBV30|TRBJ2-2
TGTGCCTTCGAGGCGAACACCGGGGAGCTGTTTTTT
CAFEANTGELFF
>-|-|14|TRBV9|TRBJ2-5
TGTGCCAGCAGCGTAGGGCCCGACCAAGAGACCCAGTACTTC
CASSVGPDQETQYF
>-|-|12|TRBV12-3/TRBV12-4|TRBJ2-2
TGTGCCAGCAGCACGAACACCGGGGAGCTGTTTTTT
CASSTNTGELFF
>-|-|13|TRBV30|TRBJ2-5
TGTGCCTGGAGTACCCTTGGGGGGGAGACCCAGTACTTC
CAWSTLGGETQYF
>-|-|12|TRBV30|TRBJ1-5
TGTGCCTACAGTAATAGCAATCAGCCCCAGCATTTT
CAYSNSNQPQHF
>-|-|14|TRBV4-3|TRBJ2-4
TGCGCCAGCAGCCTGTACCGCCGGGAAACATTTCAGTACTTC
CASSLYRRETFQYF
>-|-|14|TRBV7-3|TRBJ2-7
TGTGCCAGCAGCCGAGGTACCAACTCCTACGAGCAGTACTTC
CASSRGTNSYEQYF
>-|-|14|TRBV5-1|TRBJ1-2
TGCGCCAGCAGCTTCCACGACAGAATCTATGGCTACACCTTC
CASSFHDRIYGYTF
>once|-|16|TRBV7-9|TRBJ1-2
TGTGCCAGCACCCAGATCAGGGTTCGCGGGATCGAGGGCTACACCTTC
CASTQIRVRGIEGYTF
>-|TRBD2|17|TRBV7-2|TRBJ2-7
TGTGCCAGCAGCTTAAGAACCACTAGCGCCCTCGGGTACGAGCAGTACTTC
CASSLRTTSALGYEQYF
>-|-|12|TRBV6-5|TRBJ2-7
TGTGCCAGAGCACGTATTTCCTACGAGCAGTACTTC
CARARISYEQYF